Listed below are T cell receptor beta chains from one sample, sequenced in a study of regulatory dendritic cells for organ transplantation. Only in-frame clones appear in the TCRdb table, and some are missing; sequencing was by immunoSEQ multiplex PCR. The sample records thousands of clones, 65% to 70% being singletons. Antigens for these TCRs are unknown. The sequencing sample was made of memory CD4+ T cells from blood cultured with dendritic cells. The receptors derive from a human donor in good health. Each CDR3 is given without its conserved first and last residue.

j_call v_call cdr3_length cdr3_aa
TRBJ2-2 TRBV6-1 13 ASRLLGGVAGELF
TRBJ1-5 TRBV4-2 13 ASSPQTGSNQPQH
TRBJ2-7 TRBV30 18 ACRTPTIEPGQRKTYEQY
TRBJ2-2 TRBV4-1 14 ASSQSRLITTGELF
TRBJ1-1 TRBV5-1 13 ASSFATGRGTEAF
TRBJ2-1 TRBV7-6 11 ASSLGAYNEQF
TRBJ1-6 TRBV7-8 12 ASSLGTGRSPLH
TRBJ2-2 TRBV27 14 ASSLRRDAGNGELF
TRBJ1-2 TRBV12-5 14 ASGLVHRTEVLGYT
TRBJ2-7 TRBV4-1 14 ASSQVAGGNSYEQY
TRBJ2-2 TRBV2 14 ASSEEAGGYTGELF
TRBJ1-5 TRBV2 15 ASSLLRQVVSNQPQH
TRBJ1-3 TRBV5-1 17 ASSLETGGIQFSGNTIY
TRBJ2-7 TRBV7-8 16 ASTQTSGGTSITYEQY
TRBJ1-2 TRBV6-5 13 ASTPHKDRPYGYT
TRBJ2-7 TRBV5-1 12 ASRVGGSDHEQY
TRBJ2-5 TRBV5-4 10 ASSPRSETQY
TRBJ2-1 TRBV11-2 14 ASLEGTSGDSYEQF
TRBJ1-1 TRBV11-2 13 ASSLEGGPMLKAF
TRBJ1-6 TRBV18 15 ASSPAITGQGNSPLH
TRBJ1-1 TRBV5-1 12 ASSLGDRITEAF
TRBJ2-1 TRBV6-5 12 ASSGTSRSNEQF
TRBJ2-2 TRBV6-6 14 ASSAPPPGGAGELF
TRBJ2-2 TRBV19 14 ASNPSPGQSTGELF
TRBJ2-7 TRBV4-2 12 ASSQDRTSGEQY
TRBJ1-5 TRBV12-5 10 ASRESNQPQH
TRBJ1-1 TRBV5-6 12 ASSWGQGNTEAF
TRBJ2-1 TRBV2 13 ASSDSGEPYNEQF
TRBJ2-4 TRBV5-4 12 ASSLRPRGNIQY
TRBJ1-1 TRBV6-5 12 ASSREGESAEAF
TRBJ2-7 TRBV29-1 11 SVQPAGIYEQY
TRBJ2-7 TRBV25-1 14 ASSVGSGGLSYEQY
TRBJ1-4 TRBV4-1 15 ASSQVLSRPRDEKLF
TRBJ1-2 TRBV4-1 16 ASSQESGRGLLRGGYT
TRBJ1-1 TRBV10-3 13 AISVVEGVNTEAF
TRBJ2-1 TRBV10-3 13 AISGISDRGDEQF
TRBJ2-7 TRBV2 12 ASRPNSLNGEQY
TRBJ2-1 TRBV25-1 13 ASSPSGGAHNEQF
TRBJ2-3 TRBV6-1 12 ASSEGLGSDTQY
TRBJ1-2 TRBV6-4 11 ASRGGLNYGYT
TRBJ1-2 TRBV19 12 ASSPGQGAYGYT
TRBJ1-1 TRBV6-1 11 ASSSSGGTEAF
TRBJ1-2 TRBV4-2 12 ASSLEEGRYGYT
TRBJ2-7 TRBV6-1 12 ASSWTREAGEQY
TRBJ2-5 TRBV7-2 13 ASSLEKGAWETQY
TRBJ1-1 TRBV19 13 ASSTGDVVNTEAF
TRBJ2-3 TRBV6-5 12 ASNTGSGTDTQY
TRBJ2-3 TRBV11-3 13 ASSFGTGWADTQY
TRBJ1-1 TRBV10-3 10 AISTGTAEAF
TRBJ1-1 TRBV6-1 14 ASSGGTGPMNTEAF
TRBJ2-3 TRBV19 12 ASSISRGGDTQY
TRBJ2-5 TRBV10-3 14 ASSYSTSGGQETQY
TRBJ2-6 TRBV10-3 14 ATRGQFLSGANVLT
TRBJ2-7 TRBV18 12 ASSPTRQGYEQY
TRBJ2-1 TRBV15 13 ATSRTSGGANEQF
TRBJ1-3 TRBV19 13 ASRNSGQAGNTIY
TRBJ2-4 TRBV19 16 ASSIDRGSGGAKNIQY
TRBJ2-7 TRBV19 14 ASSTMLSLASGEQY
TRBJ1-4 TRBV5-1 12 ASSLAVSGEKLF
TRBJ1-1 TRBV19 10 ASMGGLAEAF